This T cell receptor (beta chain) was identified in a study of blood T cell repertoires in COVID-19. Measured with immunoSEQ multiplex PCR; TCRdb has only the in-frame clones, and not every one. The sample holds some 70,000 clones, 86% seen once. This CDR3 region has 16 residues. The germline CDR1 and CDR2 sequences are KGHSH and LQKENI. Trimming cost V 1 base and J 0 bases; bases outside gene matches: 5. The sequencing input was peripheral blood. The V gene is TRBV18, the J gene TRBJ1-1; the match to TRBD1 covers 7 bases. This clonotype was obtained from a man aged 50-60 years with active COVID-19. CDR3: CASSPLGQSMNTEAFF. The CDR3 DNA reads as TGTGCCAGCTCACCACTGGGACAGTCGATGAACACTGAAGCTTTCTTT. Looking up the rest from reference TRBV18 and TRBJ1-1 gives the full variable domain: NAGVMQNPRHLVRRRGQEARLRCSPMKGHSHVYWYRQLPEEGLKFMVYLQKENIIDESGMPKERFSAEFPKEGPSILRIQQVVRGDSAAYFCASSPLGQSMNTEAFFGQGTRLTVV.